This T cell receptor (beta chain) was sequenced for a study of T cells in Graves' hyperthyroidism and ophthalmopathy. The wider study: The initial diagnosis was the point when peripheral blood was collected, ahead of any treatment. General study points: Within blood appeared most thyroid clonotypes that had expanded above 0.001.

This clonotype was detected ten times or more. Antigen specificity is unknown. The germline V and J ends were trimmed by 1 base and 4 bases, with 11 bases remaining between them. The CDR3 extends over 15 amino acids. Germline V CDR1 and CDR2: LNHNV, YYDKDF (reference sequence). Researchers amplified the TCR beta CDR3 regions from RNA transcripts. TCR CDR3 underwent first-round RT-PCR with the HTBI primer set. Using its own MiXCR run on the multiplex PCR reads, TCRdb lists one record per CDR3 protein. This sample yields fewer than 900,000 distinct CDR3 sequences, of which over 15% are seen a single time; over 7.5% belongs to the top ten. The study excluded patients with uncontrolled infection, other autoimmune disease, pregnancy or lactation. It was around 10 ml of fresh peripheral blood that supplied the PBMCs.

The TCR comes from a man between 18 and 29 years old with Graves' hyperthyroidism. Material: blood. The chain uses TRBV15 and TRBJ2-1, with D tentatively TRBD2 (5 bases). CDR3 nucleotides: TGTGCCACCAGCAGAGGGGTTTCGGGGTACAATGAGCAGTTCTTC. Protein product: CATSRGVSGYNEQFF.